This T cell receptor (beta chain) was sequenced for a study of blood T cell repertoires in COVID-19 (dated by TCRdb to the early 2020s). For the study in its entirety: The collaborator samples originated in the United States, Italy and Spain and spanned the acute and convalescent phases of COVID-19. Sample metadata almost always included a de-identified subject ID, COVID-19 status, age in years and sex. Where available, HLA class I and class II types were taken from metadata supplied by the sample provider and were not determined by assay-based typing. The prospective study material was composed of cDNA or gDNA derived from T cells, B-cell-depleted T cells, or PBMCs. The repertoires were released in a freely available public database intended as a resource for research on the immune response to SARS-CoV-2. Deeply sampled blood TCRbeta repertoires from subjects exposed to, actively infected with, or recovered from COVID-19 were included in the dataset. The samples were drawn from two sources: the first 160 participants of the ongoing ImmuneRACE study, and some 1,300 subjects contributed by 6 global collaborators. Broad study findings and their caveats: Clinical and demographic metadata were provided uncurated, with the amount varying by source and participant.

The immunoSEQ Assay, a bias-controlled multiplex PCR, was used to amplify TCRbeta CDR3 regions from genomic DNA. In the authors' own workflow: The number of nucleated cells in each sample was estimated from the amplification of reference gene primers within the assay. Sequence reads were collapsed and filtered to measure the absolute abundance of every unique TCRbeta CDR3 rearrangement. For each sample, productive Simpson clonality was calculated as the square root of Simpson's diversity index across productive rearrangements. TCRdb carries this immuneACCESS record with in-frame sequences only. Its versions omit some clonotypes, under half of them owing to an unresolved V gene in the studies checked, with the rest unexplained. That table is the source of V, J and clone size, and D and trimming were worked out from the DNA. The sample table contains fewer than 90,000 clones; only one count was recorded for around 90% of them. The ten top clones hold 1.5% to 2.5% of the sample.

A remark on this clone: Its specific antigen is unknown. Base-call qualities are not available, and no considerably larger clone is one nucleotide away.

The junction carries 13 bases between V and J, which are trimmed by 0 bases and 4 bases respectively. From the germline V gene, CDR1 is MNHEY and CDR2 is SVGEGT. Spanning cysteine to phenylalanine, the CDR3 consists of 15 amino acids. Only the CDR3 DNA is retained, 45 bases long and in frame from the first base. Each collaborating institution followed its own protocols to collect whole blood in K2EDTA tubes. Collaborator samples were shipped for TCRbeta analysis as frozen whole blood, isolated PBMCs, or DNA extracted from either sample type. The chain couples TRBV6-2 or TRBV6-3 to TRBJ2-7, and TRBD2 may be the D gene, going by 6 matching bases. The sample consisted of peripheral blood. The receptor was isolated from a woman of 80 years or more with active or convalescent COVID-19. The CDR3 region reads CASSYSRDGEYEQYF. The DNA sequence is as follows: TGTGCCAGCAGTTACTCGCGGGACGGAGAATACGAGCAGTACTTC.